This T cell receptor (beta chain) originates from a study of radiotherapy plus CTLA-4 blockade in lung cancer. The wider study: There were objective responses in 15% to 20% of patients, and over 25% had disease control.

The assay was immunoSEQ multiplex PCR, and TCRdb's table has in-frame clones only and misses some. This sample has over 75,000 clones, with around 86% found just once. Study results and limitations: Blood-borne expansion of tumor-derived TCR clones followed radiotherapy plus ipilimumab.

Concerning this clone itself: Antigen unknown.

V gave up 3 bases and J gave up 10 bases, with 17 bases separating them. The CDR3 loop spans 15 amino acids. Germline V gene data show CDR1 as SGHRS and CDR2 as YFSETQ. The gene calls are TRBV5-1 and TRBJ1-6; perhaps TRBD1 as D (5 bases). The specimen comprised peripheral blood, sampled from a patient treated with radiotherapy plus ipilimumab. This sequence originates from a human donor with non-small cell lung cancer who had stable disease on radiotherapy plus ipilimumab. The CDR3 protein is CASSSQGGAESPLHF. The CDR3 coding sequence is TGCGCCAGCAGCTCGCAGGGAGGGGCGGAATCACCCCTCCACTTT.